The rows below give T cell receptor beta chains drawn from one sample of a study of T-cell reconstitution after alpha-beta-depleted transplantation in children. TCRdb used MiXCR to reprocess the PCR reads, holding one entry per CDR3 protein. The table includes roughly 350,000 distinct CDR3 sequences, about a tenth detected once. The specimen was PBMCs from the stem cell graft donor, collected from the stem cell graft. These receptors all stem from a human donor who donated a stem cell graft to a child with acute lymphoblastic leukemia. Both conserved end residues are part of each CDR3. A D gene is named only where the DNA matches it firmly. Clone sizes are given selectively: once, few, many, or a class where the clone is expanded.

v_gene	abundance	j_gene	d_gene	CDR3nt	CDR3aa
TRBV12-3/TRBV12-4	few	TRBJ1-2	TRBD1	TGTGCCAGCAGTTTAGGGGGACAGGCTGGCTACACCTTC	CASSLGGQAGYTF
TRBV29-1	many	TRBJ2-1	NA	TGCAGCGTTGAAGATCGCAGGGGCAATGAGCAGTTCTTC	CSVEDRRGNEQFF
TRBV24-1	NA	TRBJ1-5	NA	TGTGCCACCAGTGATCACAGGGATAGCAATCAGCCCCAGCATTTT	CATSDHRDSNQPQHF
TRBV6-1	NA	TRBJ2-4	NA	TGTGCCAGCAGTAGAGACAAAGGAGACATTCAGTACTTC	CASSRDKGDIQYF
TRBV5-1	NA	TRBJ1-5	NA	TGCGCCAGCAGCTTTCCGTGCTATAGCAATCAGCCCCAGCATTTT	CASSFPCYSNQPQHF
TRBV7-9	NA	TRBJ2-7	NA	TGTGCCAGCGATGGGCCGGGACCCTCCTACGAGCAGTACTTC	CASDGPGPSYEQYF
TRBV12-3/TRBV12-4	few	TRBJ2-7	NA	TGTGCCAGCAGTTCCTCGATAGCCTACGAGCAGTACTTC	CASSSSIAYEQYF
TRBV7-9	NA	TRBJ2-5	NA	TGTGCCAGCAGCTTAGGGCTAGCATTCGAAGAGACCCAGTACTTC	CASSLGLAFEETQYF
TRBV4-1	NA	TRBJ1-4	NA	TGCGCCAGCAGCCCTGGGCCAAGCTCCGAAAAACTGTTTTTT	CASSPGPSSEKLFF
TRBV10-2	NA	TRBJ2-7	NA	TGCGCCAGCAGTGAGTACTCAGACCATCAAACCTACGAGCAGTACTTC	CASSEYSDHQTYEQYF
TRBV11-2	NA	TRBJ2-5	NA	TGTGCCAGCAGCCCATTGCCTGGCAGGGATGGAGAGACCCAGTACTTC	CASSPLPGRDGETQYF
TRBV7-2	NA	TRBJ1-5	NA	TGTGCCAGCAGCTTGCTTGGTCAGCCCCAGCATTTT	CASSLLGQPQHF
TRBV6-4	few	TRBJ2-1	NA	TGTGCCAGCAGTGACTCGAGGGGACCTAATGAGCAGTTCTTC	CASSDSRGPNEQFF
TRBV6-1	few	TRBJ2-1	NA	TGTGCCAGCAGGGCGGGTCGCTCCTACAATGAGCAGTTCTTC	CASRAGRSYNEQFF
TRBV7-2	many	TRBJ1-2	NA	TGTGCCAGCAGTTCGACCCGATACGGCTACACCTTC	CASSSTRYGYTF
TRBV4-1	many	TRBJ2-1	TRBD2	TGCGCCAGCAGCCGGGGGACCACGGGAAGCGGGAAGTCCAATGAGCAGTTCTTC	CASSRGTTGSGKSNEQFF
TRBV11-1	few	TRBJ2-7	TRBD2	TGTGCCAGCAGCTTAGCGGGGTTTGATCAGCGGGATAGCTCCTACGAGCAGTACTTC	CASSLAGFDQRDSSYEQYF
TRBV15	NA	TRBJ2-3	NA	TGTGCCACCAGTCCACACAGGGCGTCAGATACGCAGTATTTT	CATSPHRASDTQYF
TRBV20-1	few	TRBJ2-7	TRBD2	TGCAGTGCTAGAGAGATAGCGGGGGACTCCTACGAGCAGTACTTC	CSAREIAGDSYEQYF
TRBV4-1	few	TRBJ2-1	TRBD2	TGCGCCAGCAGCCAAGAAGTCTTACTAGCGCCATTTTACAATGAGCAGTTCTTC	CASSQEVLLAPFYNEQFF
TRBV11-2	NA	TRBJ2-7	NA	TGTGCCAGCAGCTCCTTCGGCGGATCTTACGAGCAGTACTTC	CASSSFGGSYEQYF
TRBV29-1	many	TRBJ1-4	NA	TGCAGCATCAGCCAGGGAACTGAAAAACTGTTTTTT	CSISQGTEKLFF
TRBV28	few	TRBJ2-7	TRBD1	TGTGCCAGCAGTTCCCCGGGGACAGGGAAGTCCTACGAGCAGTACTTC	CASSSPGTGKSYEQYF
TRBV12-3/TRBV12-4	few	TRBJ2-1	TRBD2	TGTGCCAGCAGTTTAGAGAATTGGTCGGGGGGTTACAATGAGCAGTTCTTC	CASSLENWSGGYNEQFF
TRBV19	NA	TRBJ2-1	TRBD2	TGTGCCAGTAGTCACGCGGGAGATTACAATGAGCAGTTCTTC	CASSHAGDYNEQFF
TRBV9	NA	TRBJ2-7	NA	TGTGCCAGCGCCCACCCGCGACTGAACTTCCCCTACGAGCAGTACTTC	CASAHPRLNFPYEQYF
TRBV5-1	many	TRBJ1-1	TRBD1	TGCGCCAGCAGCCGGACAGGGGAAGGCACTGAAGCTTTCTTT	CASSRTGEGTEAFF
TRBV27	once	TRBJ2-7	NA	TGTGCCAGCAGTTTATCGGCCGCCGCAAACGGGGCCGAGCAGTACTTC	CASSLSAAANGAEQYF
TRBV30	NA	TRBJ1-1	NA	TGTGCCTGGAGCGGGGTTTCGAACACTGAAGCTTTCTTT	CAWSGVSNTEAFF
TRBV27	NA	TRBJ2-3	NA	TGTGCCAGCAGTTTGGGGGTATCGGTCGATACGCAGTATTTT	CASSLGVSVDTQYF
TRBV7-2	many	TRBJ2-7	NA	TGTGCCAGCAGCTCCGAAGGGGAGCAGTACTTC	CASSSEGEQYF
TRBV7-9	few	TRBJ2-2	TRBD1	TGTGCCAGCGGCCCCGGACAGGGGCATCCGAACACCGGGGAGCTGTTTTTT	CASGPGQGHPNTGELFF
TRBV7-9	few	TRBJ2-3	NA	TGTGCCAGCAGCTTAGAAGGGAAAACAGATACGCAGTATTTT	CASSLEGKTDTQYF
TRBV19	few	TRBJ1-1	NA	TGTGCCAGTAGGGGTTCTTTGGGGGTCAACACTGAAGCTTTCTTT	CASRGSLGVNTEAFF
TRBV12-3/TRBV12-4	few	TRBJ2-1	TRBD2	TGTGCCAGCAGTTTTACGGCTAGCGGGAGGATTTCGTTCTTC	CASSFTASGRISFF
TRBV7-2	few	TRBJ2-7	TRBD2	TGTGCCAGCAGCTACGGACTAGCGGGAGCCGATGAGCAGTACTTC	CASSYGLAGADEQYF
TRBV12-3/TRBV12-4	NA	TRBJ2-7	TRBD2	TGTGCCAGCAGATTCAGCGGGGGGTACGAGCAGTACTTC	CASRFSGGYEQYF
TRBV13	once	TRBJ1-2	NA	TGTGCCAGCAGCTTAGGCCCCTGGGTTGGGGGAACTAACTATGGCTACACCTTC	CASSLGPWVGGTNYGYTF
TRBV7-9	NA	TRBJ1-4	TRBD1	TGTGCCAGCTCCGGGACAGGGTTAGAAAAACTGTTTTTT	CASSGTGLEKLFF
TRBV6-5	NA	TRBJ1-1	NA	TGTGCCAGCAGTTACTCGTTCGGAGAAGCTTTCTTT	CASSYSFGEAFF
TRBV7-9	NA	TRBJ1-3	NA	TGTGCCAGCATTCCAATAACGTACGGCCTCTCTGGAAACACCATATATTTT	CASIPITYGLSGNTIYF
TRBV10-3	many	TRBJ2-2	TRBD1	TGTGCCACCAGGGGGACAGGCCACACCGGGGAGCTGTTTTTT	CATRGTGHTGELFF